What follows describes a single T cell receptor beta chain. These data originate in a study of CD8 T cells in Susac syndrome. CDR3 length: 14 residues. CDR1 and CDR2 (germline): SEHNR, FQNEAQ (reference sequence). The germline V and J ends were trimmed by 3 bases and 1 base, with 9 bases remaining between them. With random hexamers, reverse transcription was performed on about 0.5 to 1 ug of RNA. TCR beta CDR3 was amplified by immunoSEQ covering 54 Vbeta and 13 Jbeta. TCRdb processed the immunoSEQ multiplex PCR reads anew with MiXCR; each CDR3 protein has one entry. The sample holds fewer than 250,000 distinct CDR3 sequences, 92% seen once.

The chain combines TRBV7-9 with TRBJ1-1; perhaps TRBD1 as D (5 bases). Specimen: CD8+ T cells from PBMCs. The sequence derives from a human donor with multiple sclerosis. CDR3 loop: CASSFSGGNTEAFF. The CDR3 DNA sequence: TGTGCCAGCAGCTTTAGCGGGGGGAACACTGAAGCTTTCTTT.